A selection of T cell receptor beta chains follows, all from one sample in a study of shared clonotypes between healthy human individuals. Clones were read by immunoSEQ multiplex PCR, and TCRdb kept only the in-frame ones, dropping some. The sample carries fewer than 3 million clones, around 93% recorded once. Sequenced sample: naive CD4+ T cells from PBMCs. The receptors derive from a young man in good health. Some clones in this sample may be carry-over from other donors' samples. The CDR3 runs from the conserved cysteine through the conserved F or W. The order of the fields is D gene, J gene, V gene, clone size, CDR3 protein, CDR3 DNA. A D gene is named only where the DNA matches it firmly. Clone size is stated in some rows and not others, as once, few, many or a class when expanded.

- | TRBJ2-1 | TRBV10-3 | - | CAISESRGSYNEQFF | TGTGCCATCAGTGAGTCGCGCGGGTCTTACAATGAGCAGTTCTTC
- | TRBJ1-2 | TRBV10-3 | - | CAISEFGTPYTF | TGTGCCATCAGTGAGTTTGGGACTCCCTACACCTTC
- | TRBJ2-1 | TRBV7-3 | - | CASSLSSLDAYNEQFF | TGTGCCAGCAGCTTAAGCTCCCTGGACGCCTACAATGAGCAGTTCTTC
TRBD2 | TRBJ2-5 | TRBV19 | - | CASSLVGLAARDQETQYF | TGTGCCAGTAGCCTGGTTGGTCTAGCGGCTAGAGACCAAGAGACCCAGTACTTC
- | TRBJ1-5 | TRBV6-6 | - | CASSYVGDQPQHF | TGTGCCAGCAGTTACGTGGGGGATCAGCCCCAGCATTTT
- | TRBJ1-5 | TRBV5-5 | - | CASSPYSNQPQHF | TGTGCCAGCAGCCCTTATAGCAATCAGCCCCAGCATTTT
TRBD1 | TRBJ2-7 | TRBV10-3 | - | CAISDPGQGAYEQYF | TGTGCCATCAGTGATCCGGGACAGGGGGCCTACGAGCAGTACTTC
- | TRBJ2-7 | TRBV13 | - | CASSLGGQSPYEQYF | TGTGCCAGCAGCTTAGGTGGACAGTCGCCCTACGAGCAGTACTTC
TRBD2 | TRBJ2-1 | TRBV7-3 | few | CASSPRPAGEVYNEQFF | TGTGCCAGCAGCCCTCGTCCAGCGGGAGAGGTGTACAATGAGCAGTTCTTC
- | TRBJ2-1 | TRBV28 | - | CASSTAGSSYNEQFF | TGTGCCAGCAGTACCGCAGGGAGCTCCTACAATGAGCAGTTCTTC
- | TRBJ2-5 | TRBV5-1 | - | CASSLAVGSQETQYF | TGCGCCAGCAGCTTGGCCGTAGGCTCACAAGAGACCCAGTACTTC
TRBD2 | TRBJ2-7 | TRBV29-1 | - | CSVGGEGVYEQYF | TGCAGCGTTGGTGGGGAGGGAGTCTACGAGCAGTACTTC
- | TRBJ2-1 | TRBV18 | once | CASSPGDWAIDEQFF | TGTGCCAGCTCACCCGGAGACTGGGCGATCGATGAGCAGTTCTTC
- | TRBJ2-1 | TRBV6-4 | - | CASSDSMRGLNEQFF | TGTGCCAGCAGTGACTCGATGCGGGGGCTAAATGAGCAGTTCTTC
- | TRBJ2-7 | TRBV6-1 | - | CASSELRPGKQYF | TGTGCCAGCAGTGAACTCCGACCAGGGAAGCAGTACTTC
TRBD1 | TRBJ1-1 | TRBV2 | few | CASTEQGRTEAFF | TGTGCCAGCACCGAACAGGGGAGGACTGAAGCTTTCTTT
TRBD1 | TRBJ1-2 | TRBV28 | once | CASSRGQRANYGYTF | TGTGCCAGCAGTCGGGGACAGAGAGCAAACTATGGCTACACCTTC
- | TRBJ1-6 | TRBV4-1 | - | CASSQMSSYNSPLHF | TGCGCCAGCAGCCAGATGAGCTCCTATAATTCACCCCTCCACTTT
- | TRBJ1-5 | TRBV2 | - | CASSELTGRGNQPQHF | TGTGCCAGCAGTGAATTGACGGGGAGAGGCAATCAGCCCCAGCATTTT
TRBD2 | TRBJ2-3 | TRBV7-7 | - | CASSSGLAGPSTDTQYF | TGTGCCAGCAGCTCTGGGCTAGCGGGCCCTAGCACAGATACGCAGTATTTT
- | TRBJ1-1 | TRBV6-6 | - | CASSYLQIGTEAFF | TGTGCCAGCAGTTACCTGCAGATTGGCACTGAAGCTTTCTTT
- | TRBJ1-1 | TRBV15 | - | CATSRVEAEAFF | TGTGCCACCAGCAGAGTTGAGGCTGAAGCTTTCTTT
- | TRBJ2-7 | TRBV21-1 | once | CASPGEGYEQYF | TGTGCCAGCCCAGGTGAAGGGTACGAGCAGTACTTC
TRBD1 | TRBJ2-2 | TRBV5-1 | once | CASSARGQATGELFF | TGCGCCAGCAGCGCCCGAGGACAGGCGACCGGGGAGCTGTTTTTT
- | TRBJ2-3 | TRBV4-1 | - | CASSQVGTLLGDTQYF | TGCGCCAGCAGCCAAGTCGGGACACTCCTCGGAGATACGCAGTATTTT
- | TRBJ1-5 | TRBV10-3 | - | CAISEPQGLGSNQPQHF | TGTGCCATCAGTGAACCCCAGGGGTTGGGAAGCAATCAGCCCCAGCATTTT
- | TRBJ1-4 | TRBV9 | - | CASSVDRYNEKLFF | TGTGCCAGCAGCGTAGACAGGTATAATGAAAAACTGTTTTTT
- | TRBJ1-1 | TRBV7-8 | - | CASSFPRNTEAFF | TGTGCCAGCAGCTTTCCACGGAACACTGAAGCTTTCTTT
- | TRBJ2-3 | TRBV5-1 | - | CASSLFDTDTQYF | TGCGCCAGCAGCTTGTTTGACACAGATACGCAGTATTTT
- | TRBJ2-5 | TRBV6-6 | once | CASSYRWKQETQYF | TGTGCCAGCAGTTACCGGTGGAAACAAGAGACCCAGTACTTC
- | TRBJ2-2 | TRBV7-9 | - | CASSEREESGELFF | TGTGCCAGCAGCGAGAGGGAAGAGAGCGGGGAGCTGTTTTTT
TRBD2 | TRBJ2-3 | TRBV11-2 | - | CASRPTSGKWDTQYF | TGTGCCAGCAGGCCTACTAGCGGGAAGTGGGATACGCAGTATTTT
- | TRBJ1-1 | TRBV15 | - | CATSREASWVNTEAFF | TGTGCCACCAGCAGAGAGGCCTCGTGGGTGAACACTGAAGCTTTCTTT
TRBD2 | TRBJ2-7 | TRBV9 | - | CASSVDGTSGRYEQYF | TGTGCCAGCAGCGTAGACGGGACTAGCGGGAGATACGAGCAGTACTTC
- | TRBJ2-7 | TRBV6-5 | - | CASTGQGYEQYF | TGTGCCAGCACCGGCCAGGGCTACGAGCAGTACTTC
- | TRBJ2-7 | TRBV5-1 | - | CAGSRDLGSYEQYF | TGCGCCGGAAGCCGGGACCTTGGGTCCTACGAGCAGTACTTC
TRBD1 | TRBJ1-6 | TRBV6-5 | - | CASRGQGTYSPLHF | TGTGCCAGCAGGGGACAGGGTACTTATTCACCCCTCCACTTT
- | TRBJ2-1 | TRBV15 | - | CATSQREISYNEQFF | TGTGCCACAAGCCAGAGGGAAATCTCCTACAATGAGCAGTTCTTC
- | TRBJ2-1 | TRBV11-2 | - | CASSLAWEQFF | TGTGCCAGCAGCTTAGCATGGGAGCAGTTCTTC
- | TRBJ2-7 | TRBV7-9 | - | CASSLAGRAYEQYF | TGTGCCAGCAGCTTAGCCGGGAGAGCCTACGAGCAGTACTTC
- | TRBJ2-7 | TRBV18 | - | CASSPGTPSEQYF | TGTGCCAGCTCACCTGGGACCCCGAGCGAGCAGTACTTC
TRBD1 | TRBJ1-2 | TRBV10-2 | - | CASSAGQGYYGYTF | TGCGCCAGCAGTGCGGGACAGGGCTACTATGGCTACACCTTC
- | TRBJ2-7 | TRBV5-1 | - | CASSFHPSVHEQYF | TGCGCCAGCAGCTTCCACCCGAGCGTCCACGAGCAGTACTTC
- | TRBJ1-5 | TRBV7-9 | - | CASSTPYQPQHF | TGTGCCAGCAGCACCCCGTATCAGCCCCAGCATTTT
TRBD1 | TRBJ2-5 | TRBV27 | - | CASRPTGVETQYF | TGTGCCAGCAGGCCGACAGGGGTGGAGACCCAGTACTTC
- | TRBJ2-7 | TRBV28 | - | CASSLMGDEQYF | TGTGCCAGCAGTTTAATGGGGGACGAGCAGTACTTC
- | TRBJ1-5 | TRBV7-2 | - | CASSFNTYQPQHF | TGTGCCAGCAGCTTTAACACATATCAGCCCCAGCATTTT
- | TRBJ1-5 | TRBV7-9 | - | CASSLGRNNQPQHF | TGTGCCAGCAGCTTGGGACGGAACAATCAGCCCCAGCATTTT
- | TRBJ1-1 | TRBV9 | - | CASSKSGGHMEAFF | TGTGCCAGCAGCAAATCCGGGGGGCATATGGAAGCTTTCTTT
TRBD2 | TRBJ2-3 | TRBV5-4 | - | CASSTGLAATDTQYF | TGTGCCAGCAGCACAGGACTAGCGGCAACAGATACGCAGTATTTT
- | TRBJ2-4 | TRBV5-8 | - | CASSFPRTIQYF | TGTGCCAGCAGCTTTCCGAGGACCATTCAGTACTTC
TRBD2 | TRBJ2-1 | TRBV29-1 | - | CSVDPSGSWRNEQFF | TGCAGCGTTGATCCTAGCGGGAGTTGGAGAAATGAGCAGTTCTTC
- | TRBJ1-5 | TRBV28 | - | CASSFRARGRQPQHF | TGTGCCAGCAGTTTTAGGGCGCGGGGGAGGCAGCCCCAGCATTTT
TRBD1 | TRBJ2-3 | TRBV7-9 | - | CASSPGQGITDTQYF | TGTGCCAGCAGCCCGGGACAGGGTATCACAGATACGCAGTATTTT
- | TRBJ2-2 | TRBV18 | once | CASSTTLQSTGELFF | TGTGCCAGCTCAACCACACTTCAGAGCACCGGGGAGCTGTTTTTT
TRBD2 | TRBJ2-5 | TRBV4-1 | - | CASSQARTAGEETQYF | TGCGCCAGCAGCCAAGCCCGGACGGCGGGGGAAGAGACCCAGTACTTC